This T cell receptor (beta chain) was observed in a study of blood T cell repertoires in COVID-19. Study in general: Samples taken during acute and convalescent COVID-19 were collected in the United States, Italy and Spain. PBMCs, B-cell-depleted T cells, or T cells were the source of the cDNA or gDNA that made up the material.

The V gene end was trimmed by 5 bases and the J gene end by 5 bases; junction bases not matched to a gene: 9. CDR1 SGHAT and CDR2 FQNNGV come from the germline V gene. CDR3 size: 15 residues. How the authors handled the data: Counts of nucleated cells, estimated from reference gene primer amplification, were obtained. TCRdb's copy holds only in-frame clones and misses some; the assay was immunoSEQ multiplex PCR. V and J calls and clone size are those listed in that table; D and trimming were worked out from the DNA. The sample has 150,000 to 200,000 clones, about 78% seen once; the top ten hold roughly 8.8%.

V is TRBV11-2 and J is TRBJ2-1; the match to TRBD2 covers 7 bases. Sequencing used peripheral blood. The sequence was obtained from a woman between 45 and 60 years old with active or convalescent COVID-19. The CDR3 protein is CASSASRTRDNEQFF. For the CDR3, the DNA is TGTGCCAGCAGCGCTTCGAGGACTAGAGACAATGAGCAGTTCTTC.